These 23 T cell receptor beta chains came from one sample sequenced in a study of vaccination and CD4 T cells after COVID-19 (dated by TCRdb to between 2022 and 2023). This sample's treatment or condition label indicates: roughly 11-day PBMC culture with coronavirus spike peptide pools or control peptides (ViraFEST assay). The antigens these receptors bind are not known. The library was produced with PCR. Instrument used: Illumina iSeq 100. At the Johns Hopkins FTIC core, DNA from the cultured CD4+ T cells underwent TCR sequencing with the Oncomine TCR Beta short-read assay. TCRdb redid the processing of the public reads, applying fastp at Q25 and MiXCR, and retained in-frame beta chains. Duplicate CDR3 protein sequences are folded into a single record with the most common DNA and genes. This sample holds around 18,000 distinct CDR3 sequences; around 35% were observed only once. The ten most abundant clones make up 9.5% to 15% of the sample.

Sequences were obtained from CD4+ T cells from blood, cultured in vitro. The receptor source for this set is a human donor who had recovered from COVID-19.

CDR3 nucleotides: TGTGCCAGCAGTTTCGGAAGAGATACGCAGTATTTT. Protein: CASSFGRDTQYF. The rearrangement links TRBV6-5 to TRBJ2-3; D gene unclear. Between the trimmed V and J ends, which lost 4 bases and 5 bases, there was a span of 7 bases. CDR1 and CDR2 (germline): MNHEY, SVGAGI. The CDR3 covers 12 residues.

The chain uses TRBV15 and TRBJ1-5, with D perhaps TRBD1 (5 bases). This CDR3 spans 15 amino acids. Germline loops: CDR1 LNHNV, CDR2 YYDKDF (reference sequence). V was shortened by 5 bases and J by 0 bases, with 11 bases between the two germline ends. CDR3 coding DNA: TGTGCCACCAGCCGGGACGGAAATAGCAATCAGCCCCAGCATTTT. Its translation is CATSRDGNSNQPQHF.

The chain joins TRBV2 to TRBJ1-5; 8 bases are shared with TRBD1. The germline V gene has CDR1 SNHLY and CDR2 FYNNEI. This CDR3 is built from 14 residues. The junction had 9 bases not matched to a gene; V was cut back by 7 bases and J by 7 bases. This chain's CDR3 is CASKRTGTDQPQHF. CDR3 DNA: TGTGCCAGCAAAAGGACAGGGACAGACCAGCCCCAGCATTTT.

The chain is built from TRBV7-2 and TRBJ1-5; TRBD1 matches at 10 bases. The germline gives CDR1 SGHTA, CDR2 FQGNSA. The CDR3 loop spans 13 amino acids. V gave up 5 bases and J gave up 7 bases; unmatched junction bases: 2. The CDR3, as DNA: TGTGCCAGCAGCCAGGACAGGGGGCAGCCCCAGCATTTT. Its translation is CASSQDRGQPQHF.

CDR3 bases: TGTGCCAGTCGACTGGGGGGGGTATTACAAGAGACCCAGTACTTC. Its protein is CASRLGGVLQETQYF. The chain carries TRBV11-2 and TRBJ2-5, with 7 bases aligning to TRBD2. V lost 9 bases and J lost 2; bases outside the gene matches: 12. CDR1 and CDR2 (germline): SGHAT, FQNNGV. This CDR3 contains 15 residues.

This sequence joins TRBV2 and TRBJ2-7, with 8 bases matching TRBD1. J gave up 7 bases and V 7 bases, and 9 bases lay outside the gene matches. The CDR3 is 13 amino acids. The germline CDR1 and CDR2 sequences are SNHLY and FYNNEI. The chain's CDR3 is CASIWTGTGEQYF. The DNA for the CDR3 is TGTGCCAGCATATGGACAGGGACGGGAGAGCAGTACTTC. Supplemented by reference TRBV2 and TRBJ2-7, the full variable domain reads EPEVTQTPSHQVTQMGQEVILRCVPISNHLYFYWYRQILGQKVEFLVSFYNNEISEKSEIFDDQFSVERPDGSNFTLKIRSTKLEDSAMYFCASIWTGTGEQYFGPGTRLTVT.

CDR3 sequence (DNA): TGCAGTGCCCCAATAGGACGGCAAGAGACCCAGTACTTC. As protein: CSAPIGRQETQYF. This chain joins TRBV20-1 and TRBJ2-5; D not resolved. Per germline, CDR1 DFQATT and CDR2 SNEGSKA (reference sequence). The CDR3 extends over 13 amino acids. The V end was cut by 6 bases, the J end by 2 bases, with 13 bases between.

A few counts support this clonotype. Mismatch with germline at one junction end may stem from a read error. The chain uses TRBV20-1 and TRBJ1-5; a possible D gene is TRBD1 (5 bases). CDR3 length: 13 residues. Looked up from germline, CDR1 is DFQATT and CDR2 is SNEGSKA (reference sequence). The CDR3 is CSARGGAQQPQHF. DNA of the CDR3: TGCAGTGCCAGAGGCGGGGCCCAGCAGCCCCAGCATTTT.

The chain uses TRBV4-1 and TRBJ1-5; D is uncertain. CDR3 length equals 15 residues. V lost 1 base and J 2 bases, leaving 9 bases between the germline ends. The V gene's germline CDR1 is MGHRA and CDR2 YSYEKL. The CDR3 spells CASSQVGFRNQPQHF. CDR3 nucleotides: TGCGCCAGCAGCCAAGTGGGATTTCGCAATCAGCCCCAGCATTTT.

This clonotype was counted between two and nine times. The gene calls are TRBV7-8 and TRBJ1-5; a weak D match, TRBD1 (5 bases). Looked up from germline, CDR1 is SGHVS and CDR2 is FQNEAQ. This CDR3 is 14 amino acids long. Between the trimmed V and J ends, which lost 1 base and 7 bases, there was a span of 11 bases. The CDR3 spells CASSLGAGRQPQHF. The CDR3 DNA reads TGTGCCAGCAGCTTAGGGGCAGGGCGGCAGCCCCAGCATTTT.

The chain combines TRBV7-6 with TRBJ2-5; D gene uncertain. Trimming took off 5 bases at V and 4 bases at J, with 8 bases between the two ends. This CDR3 has 12 amino acids. The germline V gene encodes CDR1 SGHVS and CDR2 FNYEAQ. In DNA, the CDR3 is TGTGCCAGCAGCGCCAGTAGAGAGACCCAGTACTTC. It specifies CASSASRETQYF.

On this clonotype itself: Since no conserved phenylalanine or tryptophan closes the CDR3, a read error is the likely cause. The chain employs TRBV2 and TRBJ2-7; perhaps D is TRBD1 or TRBD2 (5 bases each). The CDR3 spans 16 residues. CDR1 SNHLY and CDR2 FYNNEI come from the germline V gene. The V and J ends lost 6 bases and 7 bases respectively, with 25 bases between them. CDR3 nucleotide sequence: TGTGCCAGCAGGGGGTATGTGAGGGACGAATCAGTGGAGCAGTACTTG. Translating gives CASRGYVRDESVEQYL.

V is TRBV12-3 or TRBV12-4 and J is TRBJ2-2; no definite D call. The CDR3 totals 12 residues. V was clipped by 5 bases and J by 1 base, with 2 bases between them. The CDR3 here is CASSKNTGELFF. The CDR3 DNA is TGTGCCAGCAGTAAGAACACCGGGGAGCTGTTTTTT.

V is TRBV19 and J is TRBJ1-2; D may be TRBD1 (5 bases). CDR1 is LNHDA, CDR2 SQIVND, per germline (reference sequence). There are 15 residues in the CDR3. V lost 3 bases, J lost 4 bases, and 15 bases lay in between. CDR3 in DNA: TGTGCCAGTAGTATTGCGTCAGGGATGGCCTATGGCTACACCTTC. Translated, it gives CASSIASGMAYGYTF.

This clonotype was seen only once. J is TRBJ2-7 and V is TRBV10-3, with D tentatively TRBD2 (5 bases). The germline V gene encodes CDR1 ENHRY and CDR2 SYGVKD. The CDR3 consists of 13 residues. V lost 10 bases and J lost 0, with 13 bases in between. The CDR3 nucleotides are TGTGCCACCACCTTTAGCGACTCCTACGAGCAGTACTTC. This gives the protein CATTFSDSYEQYF.

This clonotype has a single count. The gene calls are TRBV11-1 and TRBJ2-7; D is undetermined. V was shortened by 4 bases and J by 5 bases, with 18 bases between the two germline ends. Germline CDR1 and CDR2: SGHAT and FQDESV (reference sequence). The CDR3 is 15 amino acids. The CDR3: CASSWGRANGDEQYF. The CDR3 DNA follows: TGTGCCAGCAGCTGGGGTCGGGCGAATGGCGACGAGCAGTACTTC.

This chain connects TRBV19 to TRBJ2-7; D might be TRBD1 (5 bases). This CDR3 is built from 14 residues. From germline, CDR1 is LNHDA and CDR2 SQIVND (reference sequence). V shed 2 bases and J shed 4 bases, with 12 bases lying between them. The CDR3 region has the DNA TGTGCCAGTAGTATACAGGGATGGTGGTACGAGCAGTACTTC. This encodes CASSIQGWWYEQYF.

This chain joins TRBV6-2 or TRBV6-3 and TRBJ2-7, with 9 bases identical to TRBD1. The CDR3 runs to 14 residues. V lost 0 bases, J lost 3 bases, and 0 bases stayed unmatched. Per germline, CDR1 MNHEY and CDR2 SVGEGT. CDR3 bases: TGTGCCAGCAGTTACTCGACAGGGGGCTACGAGCAGTACTTC. This encodes CASSYSTGGYEQYF.

This chain uses TRBV20-1 with TRBJ1-1, with 11 bases matching TRBD1. This CDR3 is built from 13 residues. J was trimmed by 7 bases and V by 7 bases; bases with no gene match: 8. The germline gives CDR1 DFQATT, CDR2 SNEGSKA (reference sequence). CDR3 nucleotide sequence: TGCAGTGGCGCGGACAGGGGGCGGAGTGAAGCTTTCTTT. As protein: CSGADRGRSEAFF.

This clonotype was seen more than once but under ten times. The chain recombines TRBV7-9 with TRBJ2-3; 13 bases agree with TRBD2. The CDR3 length is 17 residues. Germline V lookup: CDR1 SEHNR, CDR2 FQNEAQ (reference sequence). V lost 4 bases, J lost 0 bases, and 4 bases stayed unmatched. The CDR3 spells CASSWPGLAGSTDTQYF. The CDR3 DNA follows: TGTGCCAGCAGCTGGCCGGGACTAGCGGGGAGCACAGATACGCAGTATTTT.

The genes are TRBV5-1 and TRBJ2-2; D ambiguous. CDR1 and CDR2 from the germline V gene are SGHRS and YFSETQ. CDR3 length equals 15 residues. Trimming pared 2 bases from V and 2 bases from J, leaving 10 bases between. The CDR3 reads CASSLTKGNTGELFF. The DNA of the CDR3 is TGCGCCAGCAGCTTAACAAAGGGAAACACCGGGGAGCTGTTTTTT. Supplemented by reference TRBV5-1 and TRBJ2-2, the full variable domain reads KAGVTQTPRYLIKTRGQQVTLSCSPISGHRSVSWYQQTPGQGLQFLFEYFSETQRNKGNFPGRFSGRQFSNSRSEMNVSTLELGDSALYLCASSLTKGNTGELFFGEGSRLTVL.

This clonotype was seen just once. V and J are TRBV5-5 and TRBJ2-1, with a possible D match to TRBD2 (6 bases). Trimming pared 4 bases from V and 0 bases from J, leaving 14 bases between. The CDR3 has 16 residues. Germline V lookup: CDR1 SGHKS, CDR2 YYEKEE (reference sequence). CDR3 region: CASSPLASHSYNEQFF. The CDR3 bases are TGTGCCAGCAGCCCCCTAGCGAGCCACTCCTACAATGAGCAGTTCTTC.

The CDR3 protein is CASTPGGTPRDTQYF. The CDR3 DNA reads as TGTGCCAGCACCCCCGGGGGGACACCCAGGGATACGCAGTATTTT. The J gene is TRBJ2-3, the V gene TRBV28, with D possibly being TRBD2 (7 bases). The CDR3 loop spans 15 amino acids. Germline CDR1 is MDHEN and CDR2 is SYDVKM. The germline V and J ends were trimmed by 7 bases and 6 bases, with 20 bases remaining between them. Combining the CDR3 with reference TRBV28 and TRBJ2-3 gives the whole variable domain DVKVTQSSRYLVKRTGEKVFLECVQDMDHENMFWYRQDPGLGLRLIYFSYDVKMKEKGDIPEGYSVSREKKERFSLILESASTNQTSMYLCASTPGGTPRDTQYFGPGTRLTVL.